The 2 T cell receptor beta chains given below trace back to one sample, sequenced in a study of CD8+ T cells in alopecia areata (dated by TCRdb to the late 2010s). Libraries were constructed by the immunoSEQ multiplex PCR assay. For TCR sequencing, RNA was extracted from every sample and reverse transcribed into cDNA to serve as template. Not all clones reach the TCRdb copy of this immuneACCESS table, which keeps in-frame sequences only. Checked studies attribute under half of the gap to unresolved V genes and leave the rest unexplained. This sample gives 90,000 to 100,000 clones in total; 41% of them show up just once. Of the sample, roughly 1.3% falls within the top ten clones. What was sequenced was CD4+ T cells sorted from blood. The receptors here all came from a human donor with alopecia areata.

The CDR3 DNA follows: TGTGCCAGCTCATCGACCCCGGAACAAGCCTACGAGCAGTACTTC. It is translated as CASSSTPEQAYEQYF. This chain uses TRBV18 with TRBJ2-7; D ambiguous. V was trimmed by 5 bases and J by 2 bases, leaving 16 bases between them. Germline lookup yields CDR1 KGHSH and CDR2 LQKENI. The length of the CDR3 is 15 residues.

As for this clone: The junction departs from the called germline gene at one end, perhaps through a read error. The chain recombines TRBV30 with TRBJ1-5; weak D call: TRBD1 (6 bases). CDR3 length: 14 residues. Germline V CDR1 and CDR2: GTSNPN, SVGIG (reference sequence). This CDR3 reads CAWGVGGASQPQHF. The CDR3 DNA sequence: TGTGCCTGGGGTGTGGGGGGCGCGAGTCAGCCCCAGCATTTT.